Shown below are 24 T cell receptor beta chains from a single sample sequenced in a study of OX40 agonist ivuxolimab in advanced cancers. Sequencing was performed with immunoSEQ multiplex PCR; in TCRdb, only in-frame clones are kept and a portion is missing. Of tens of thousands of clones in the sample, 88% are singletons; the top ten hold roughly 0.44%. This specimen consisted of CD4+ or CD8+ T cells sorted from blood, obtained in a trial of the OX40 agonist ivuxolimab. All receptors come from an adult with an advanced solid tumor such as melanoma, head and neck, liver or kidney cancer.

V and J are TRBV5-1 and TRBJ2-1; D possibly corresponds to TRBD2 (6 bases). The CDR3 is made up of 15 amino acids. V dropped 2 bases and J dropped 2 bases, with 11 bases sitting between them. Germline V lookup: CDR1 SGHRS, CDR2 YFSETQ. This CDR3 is CASSFPAGPYNEQFF. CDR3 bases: TGCGCCAGCAGCTTCCCAGCGGGCCCCTACAATGAGCAGTTCTTC.

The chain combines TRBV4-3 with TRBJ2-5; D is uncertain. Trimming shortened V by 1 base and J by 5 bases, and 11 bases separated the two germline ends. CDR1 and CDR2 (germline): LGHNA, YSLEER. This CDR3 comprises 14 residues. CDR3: CASSQVGPLETQYF. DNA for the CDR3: TGCGCCAGCAGCCAAGTTGGTCCGTTGGAGACCCAGTACTTC.

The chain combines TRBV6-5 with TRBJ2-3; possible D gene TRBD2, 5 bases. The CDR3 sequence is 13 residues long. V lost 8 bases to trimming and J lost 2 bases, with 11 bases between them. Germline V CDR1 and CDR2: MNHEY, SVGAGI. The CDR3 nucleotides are TGTGCCAGCGCTGCTAGCCTCACAGATACGCAGTATTTT. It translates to CASAASLTDTQYF.

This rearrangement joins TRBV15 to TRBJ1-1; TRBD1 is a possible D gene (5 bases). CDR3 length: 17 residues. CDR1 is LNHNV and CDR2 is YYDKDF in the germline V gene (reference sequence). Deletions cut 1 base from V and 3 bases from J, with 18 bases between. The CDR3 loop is CATSRGRGVRSDTEAFF. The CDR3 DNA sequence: TGTGCCACCAGCAGAGGGCGAGGGGTGAGGTCTGACACTGAAGCTTTCTTT. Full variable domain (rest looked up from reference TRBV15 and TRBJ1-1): DAMVIQNPRYQVTQFGKPVTLSCSQTLNHNVMYWYQQKSSQAPKLLFHYYDKDFNNEADTPDNFQSRRPNTSFCFLDIRSPGLGDTAMYLCATSRGRGVRSDTEAFFGQGTRLTVV.

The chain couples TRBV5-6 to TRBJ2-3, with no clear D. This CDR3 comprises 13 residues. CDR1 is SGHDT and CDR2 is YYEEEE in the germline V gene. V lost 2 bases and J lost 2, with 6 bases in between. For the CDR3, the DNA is TGTGCCAGCAGCTTCCCTTCCACAGATACGCAGTATTTT. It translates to CASSFPSTDTQYF.

The CDR3 sequence is CASRGTSRETQYF. The CDR3 coding sequence is TGTGCCAGCAGAGGGACTAGCCGTGAGACCCAGTACTTC. The V and J genes are TRBV2 and TRBJ2-5; 9 positions agree with TRBD2. The V segment lost 6 bases and the J segment 5 bases; nucleotides outside the gene matches: 4. The germline V gene has CDR1 SNHLY and CDR2 FYNNEI. The CDR3 totals 13 residues.

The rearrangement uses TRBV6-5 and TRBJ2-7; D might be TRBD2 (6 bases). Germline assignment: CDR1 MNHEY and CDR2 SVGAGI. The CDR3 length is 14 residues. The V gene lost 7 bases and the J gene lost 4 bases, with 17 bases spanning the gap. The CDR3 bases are TGTGCCAGCACCTCAAGTGGGGGGACTTACGAGCAGTACTTC. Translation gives CASTSSGGTYEQYF.

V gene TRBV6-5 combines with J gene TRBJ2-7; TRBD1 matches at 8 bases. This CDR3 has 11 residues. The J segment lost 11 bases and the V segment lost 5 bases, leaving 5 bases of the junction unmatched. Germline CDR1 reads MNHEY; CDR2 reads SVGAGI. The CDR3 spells CASSEGQGKYF. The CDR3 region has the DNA TGTGCCAGCAGTGAAGGACAGGGAAAGTACTTC.

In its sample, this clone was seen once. The CDR3 region is CASSLWETYEQYF. DNA of the CDR3: TGTGCCAGCAGTTTATGGGAGACCTACGAGCAGTACTTC. V is TRBV28 and J is TRBJ2-7; D is undetermined. Per germline, CDR1 MDHEN and CDR2 SYDVKM. The CDR3 consists of 13 residues. The V and J ends lost 0 bases and 2 bases respectively, with 5 bases between them.

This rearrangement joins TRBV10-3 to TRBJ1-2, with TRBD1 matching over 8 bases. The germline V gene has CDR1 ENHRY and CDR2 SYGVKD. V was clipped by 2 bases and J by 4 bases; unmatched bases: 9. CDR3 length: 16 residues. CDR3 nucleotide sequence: TGTGCCATCAGTGAGACTGGACAGGGAGGCGGCTATGGCTACACCTTC. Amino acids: CAISETGQGGGYGYTF.

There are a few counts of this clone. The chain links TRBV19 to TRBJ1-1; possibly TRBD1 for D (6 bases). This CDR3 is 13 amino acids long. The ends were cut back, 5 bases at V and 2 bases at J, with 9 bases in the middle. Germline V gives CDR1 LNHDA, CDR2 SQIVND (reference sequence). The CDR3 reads CASSYRENTEAFF. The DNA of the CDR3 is TGTGCCAGTAGTTACAGGGAAAACACTGAAGCTTTCTTT.

The CDR3 nucleotides are TGCAGCGTTGAGGTTAGGGAGCAGTTCTTC. This sequence encodes CSVEVREQFF. The chain combines TRBV29-1 with TRBJ2-1, with D unresolved. Germline V gene lookup returns CDR1 SQVTM and CDR2 ANQGSEA. CDR3 length: 10 amino acids. The V gene lost 3 bases and the J gene lost 10 bases, with 7 bases spanning the gap.

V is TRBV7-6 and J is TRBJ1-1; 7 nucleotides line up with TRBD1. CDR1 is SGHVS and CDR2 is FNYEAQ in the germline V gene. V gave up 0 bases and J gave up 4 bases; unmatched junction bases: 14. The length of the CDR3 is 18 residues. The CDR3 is CASSLAGRGQWGFTEAFF. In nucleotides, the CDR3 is TGTGCCAGCAGCTTAGCCGGGAGGGGACAGTGGGGTTTCACTGAAGCTTTCTTT.

The CDR3 region is CASSSDRESTDTQYF. In DNA form, the CDR3 reads TGTGCCAGCAGCTCGGACAGAGAAAGCACAGATACGCAGTATTTT. This chain joins TRBV11-2 and TRBJ2-3, with D perhaps TRBD1 (6 bases). The CDR3 totals 15 residues. V shed 4 bases and J shed 0 bases, with 11 bases lying between them. Germline V gene sequence: CDR1 SGHAT, CDR2 FQNNGV.

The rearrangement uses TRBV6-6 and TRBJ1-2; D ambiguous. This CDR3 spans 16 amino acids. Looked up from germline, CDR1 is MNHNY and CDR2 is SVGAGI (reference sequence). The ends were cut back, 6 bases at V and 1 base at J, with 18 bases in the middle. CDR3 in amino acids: CASSPGKGGGNYGYTF. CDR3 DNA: TGTGCCAGCAGCCCCGGAAAGGGAGGAGGTAACTATGGCTACACCTTC.

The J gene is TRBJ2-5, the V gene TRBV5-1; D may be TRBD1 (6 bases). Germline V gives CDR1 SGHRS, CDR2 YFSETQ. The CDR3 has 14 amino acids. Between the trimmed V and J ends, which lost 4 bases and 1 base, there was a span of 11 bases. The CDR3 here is CASSPGTPQETQYF. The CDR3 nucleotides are TGCGCCAGCAGCCCGGGGACACCCCAAGAGACCCAGTACTTC.

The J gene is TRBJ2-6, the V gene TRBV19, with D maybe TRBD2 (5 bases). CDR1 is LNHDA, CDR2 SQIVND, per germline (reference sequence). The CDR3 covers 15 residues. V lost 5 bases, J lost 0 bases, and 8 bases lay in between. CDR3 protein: CASSPGSSGANVLTF. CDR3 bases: TGTGCCAGTAGTCCGGGATCCTCTGGGGCCAACGTCCTGACTTTC.

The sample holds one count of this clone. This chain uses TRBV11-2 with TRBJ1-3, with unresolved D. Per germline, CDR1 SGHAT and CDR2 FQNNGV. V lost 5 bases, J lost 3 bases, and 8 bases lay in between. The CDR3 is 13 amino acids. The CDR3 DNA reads TGTGCCAGCAGCCGCATTGGTGGAAACACCATATATTTT. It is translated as CASSRIGGNTIYF. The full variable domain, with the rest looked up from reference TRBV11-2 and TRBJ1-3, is EAGVAQSPRYKIIEKRQSVAFWCNPISGHATLYWYQQILGQGPKLLIQFQNNGVVDDSQLPKDRFSAERLKGVDSTLKIQPAKLEDSAVYLCASSRIGGNTIYFGEGSWLTVV.

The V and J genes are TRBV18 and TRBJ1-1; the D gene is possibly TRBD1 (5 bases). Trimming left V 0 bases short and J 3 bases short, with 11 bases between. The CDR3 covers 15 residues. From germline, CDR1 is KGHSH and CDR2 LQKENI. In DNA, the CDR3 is TGTGCCAGCTCACCACCGGAGGGCAGGGACACTGAAGCTTTCTTT. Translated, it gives CASSPPEGRDTEAFF.

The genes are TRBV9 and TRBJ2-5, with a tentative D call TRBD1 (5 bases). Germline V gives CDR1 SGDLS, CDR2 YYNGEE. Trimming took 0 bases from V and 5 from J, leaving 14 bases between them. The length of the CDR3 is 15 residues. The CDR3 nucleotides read TGTGCCAGCAGCGTAGGCCAGGGAATTCATGAGACCCAGTACTTC. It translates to CASSVGQGIHETQYF.

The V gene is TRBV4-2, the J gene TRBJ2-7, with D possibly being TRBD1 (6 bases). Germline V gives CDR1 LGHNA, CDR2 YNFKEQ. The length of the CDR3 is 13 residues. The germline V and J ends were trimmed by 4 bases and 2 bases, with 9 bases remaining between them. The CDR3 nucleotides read TGTGCCAGCAGCCGGGACACCACCTACGAGCAGTACTTC. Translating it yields CASSRDTTYEQYF.

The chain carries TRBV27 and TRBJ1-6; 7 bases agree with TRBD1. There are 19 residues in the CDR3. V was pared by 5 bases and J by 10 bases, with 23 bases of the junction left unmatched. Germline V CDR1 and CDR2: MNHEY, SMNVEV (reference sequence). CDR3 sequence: CASSPRRTGNHILRSPLHF. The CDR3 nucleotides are TGTGCCAGCAGTCCCCGCCGGACAGGCAACCACATTTTAAGGTCACCCCTCCACTTT.

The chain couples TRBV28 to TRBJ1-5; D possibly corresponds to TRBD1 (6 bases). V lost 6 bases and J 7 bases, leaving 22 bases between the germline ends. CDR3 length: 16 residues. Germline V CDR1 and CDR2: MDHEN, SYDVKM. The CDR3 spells CASRAGTPFSLQPQHF. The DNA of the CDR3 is TGTGCCAGCAGGGCAGGGACACCTTTTAGCCTACAGCCCCAGCATTTT.

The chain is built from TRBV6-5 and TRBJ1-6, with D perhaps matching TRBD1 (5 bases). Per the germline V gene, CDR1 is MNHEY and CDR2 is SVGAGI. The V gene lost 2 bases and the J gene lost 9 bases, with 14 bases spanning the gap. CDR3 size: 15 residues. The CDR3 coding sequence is TGTGCCAGCAGTTACGGCCAGGGTTACAGTTCACCCCTCCACTTT. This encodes CASSYGQGYSSPLHF.